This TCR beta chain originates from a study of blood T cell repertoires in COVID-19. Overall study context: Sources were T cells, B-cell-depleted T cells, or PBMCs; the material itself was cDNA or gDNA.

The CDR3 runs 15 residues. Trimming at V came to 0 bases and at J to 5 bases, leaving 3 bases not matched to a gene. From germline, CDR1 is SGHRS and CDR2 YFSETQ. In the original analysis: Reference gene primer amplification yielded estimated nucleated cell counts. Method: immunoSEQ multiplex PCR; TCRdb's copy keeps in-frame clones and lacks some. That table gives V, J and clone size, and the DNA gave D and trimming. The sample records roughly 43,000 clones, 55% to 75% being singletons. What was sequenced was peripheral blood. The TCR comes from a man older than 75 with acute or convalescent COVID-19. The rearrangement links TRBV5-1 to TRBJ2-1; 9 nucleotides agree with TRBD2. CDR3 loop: CASSLAAGGHNEQFF. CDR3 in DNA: TGCGCCAGCAGCTTGGCAGCGGGGGGTCACAATGAGCAGTTCTTC.